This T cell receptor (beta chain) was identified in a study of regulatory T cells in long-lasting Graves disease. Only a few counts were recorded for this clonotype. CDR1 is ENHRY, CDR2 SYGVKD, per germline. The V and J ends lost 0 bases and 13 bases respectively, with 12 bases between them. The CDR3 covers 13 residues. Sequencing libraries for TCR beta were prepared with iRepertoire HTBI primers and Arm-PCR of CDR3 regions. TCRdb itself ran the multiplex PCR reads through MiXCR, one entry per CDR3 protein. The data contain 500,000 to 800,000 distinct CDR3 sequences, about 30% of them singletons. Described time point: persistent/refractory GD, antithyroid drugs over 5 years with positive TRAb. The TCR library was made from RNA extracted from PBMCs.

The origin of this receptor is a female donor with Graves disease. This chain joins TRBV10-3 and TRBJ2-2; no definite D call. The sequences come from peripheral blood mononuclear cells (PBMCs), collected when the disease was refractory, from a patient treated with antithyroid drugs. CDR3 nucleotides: TGTGCCATCAGTGAGTCGGCTACACCGCGGCTGTTTTTT. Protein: CAISESATPRLFF.